This T cell receptor (beta chain) was sequenced in a study of blood T cell repertoires in COVID-19. Study background: The United States, Italy and Spain provided the acute and convalescent COVID-19 samples. Sources were T cells, B-cell-depleted T cells, or PBMCs; the material itself was cDNA or gDNA.

Authors' data handling: Amplifying reference gene primers gave estimates of nucleated cell counts. TCRdb's table, derived via immunoSEQ multiplex PCR, lists solely in-frame clones and lacks some. V and J calls plus clone size are reproduced from that table; the DNA served to infer D and trimming. The sample contains under 200,000 clones, over 75% of which appear only once. Participants reported their clinical history, and cohort assignment relied on those reports. This CDR3 is 15 amino acids long. The junction had 5 bases not matched to a gene; V was cut back by 2 bases and J by 5 bases. Germline V CDR1 and CDR2: MDHEN, SYDVKM.

This sequence originates from a woman aged 50 to 65 who had recovered from COVID-19. Specimen: PBMCs or T cells enriched from blood (not recorded which). This chain links TRBV28 with TRBJ1-1, with 10 bases matching TRBD1. This CDR3 is CASSLGGQGRTEAFF. The CDR3 DNA reads TGTGCCAGCAGTTTAGGGGGACAGGGGAGGACTGAAGCTTTCTTT.